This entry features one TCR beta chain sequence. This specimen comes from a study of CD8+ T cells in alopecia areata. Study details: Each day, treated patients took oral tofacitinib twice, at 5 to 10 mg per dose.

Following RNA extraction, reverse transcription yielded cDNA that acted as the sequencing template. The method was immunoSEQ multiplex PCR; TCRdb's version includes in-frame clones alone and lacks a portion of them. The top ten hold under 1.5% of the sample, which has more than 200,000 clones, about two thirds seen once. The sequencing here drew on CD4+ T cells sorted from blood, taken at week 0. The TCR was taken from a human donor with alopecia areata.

The CDR3 bases are TGTGCCAGCAGATACACATCCTACGAGCAGTACTTC. This translates into CASRYTSYEQYF. The chain uses TRBV2 and TRBJ2-7; no clear D. The CDR3 covers 12 residues. CDR1 SNHLY and CDR2 FYNNEI come from the germline V gene. Trimming left V 6 bases short and J 1 base short, with 7 bases between.